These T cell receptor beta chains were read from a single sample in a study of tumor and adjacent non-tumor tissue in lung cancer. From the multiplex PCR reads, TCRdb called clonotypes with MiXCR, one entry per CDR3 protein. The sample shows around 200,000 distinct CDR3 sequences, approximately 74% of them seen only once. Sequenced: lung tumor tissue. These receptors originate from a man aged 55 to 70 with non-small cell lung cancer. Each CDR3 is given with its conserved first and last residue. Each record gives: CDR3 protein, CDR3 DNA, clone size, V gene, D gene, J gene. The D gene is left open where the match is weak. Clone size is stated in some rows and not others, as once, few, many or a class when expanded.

cdr3_aa: CASSPDTSFSYEQYF; cdr3_nt: TGCGCCAGCAGCCCCGACACCTCCTTCTCCTACGAGCAGTACTTC; clone_size: many; v_call: TRBV4-1; d_call: NA; j_call: TRBJ2-7
cdr3_aa: CTTRGARTGTDTQYF; cdr3_nt: TGCACTACTAGAGGGGCCAGGACGGGCACAGATACGCAGTATTTT; clone_size: NA; v_call: TRBV20-1; d_call: NA; j_call: TRBJ2-3
cdr3_aa: CSAMTSGWPHTQYF; cdr3_nt: TGCAGCGCCATGACTAGCGGGTGGCCACATACGCAGTATTTT; clone_size: NA; v_call: TRBV29-1; d_call: TRBD2; j_call: TRBJ2-3
cdr3_aa: CSAKHGPNQPQHF; cdr3_nt: TGTAGTGCAAAACACGGACCTAATCAGCCCCAGCATTTT; clone_size: NA; v_call: TRBV20-1; d_call: NA; j_call: TRBJ1-5
cdr3_aa: CASSLNWDTEAFF; cdr3_nt: TGTGCCAGCAGCTTGAACTGGGACACTGAAGCTTTCTTT; clone_size: NA; v_call: TRBV5-4; d_call: NA; j_call: TRBJ1-1
cdr3_aa: CNIWGAGTQYF; cdr3_nt: TGCAACATTTGGGGGGCAGGTACGCAGTATTTT; clone_size: NA; v_call: TRBV29-1; d_call: NA; j_call: TRBJ2-3
cdr3_aa: CASSYGQSASGRVANSPLHF; cdr3_nt: TGTGCCAGCAGTTACGGACAATCGGCCTCCGGCAGGGTCGCTAATTCACCCCTCCACTTT; clone_size: many; v_call: TRBV6-5; d_call: NA; j_call: TRBJ1-6
cdr3_aa: CSSAGGQETQYF; cdr3_nt: TGCAGTTCCGCGGGGGGACAAGAGACCCAGTACTTC; clone_size: NA; v_call: TRBV20-1; d_call: TRBD2; j_call: TRBJ2-5
cdr3_aa: CASKTVIVGFYEQYF; cdr3_nt: TGTGCCAGCAAGACCGTGATAGTGGGGTTCTACGAGCAGTACTTC; clone_size: NA; v_call: TRBV6-2/TRBV6-3; d_call: NA; j_call: TRBJ2-7
cdr3_aa: CASSQNQNSGANVLTF; cdr3_nt: TGCGCCAGCAGCCAAAATCAAAACTCTGGGGCCAACGTCCTGACTTTC; clone_size: NA; v_call: TRBV4-3; d_call: NA; j_call: TRBJ2-6
cdr3_aa: CASSEQGLGTEAFF; cdr3_nt: TGTGCCAGCAGCGAACAGGGGCTCGGGACTGAAGCTTTCTTT; clone_size: many; v_call: TRBV5-4; d_call: TRBD1; j_call: TRBJ1-1
cdr3_aa: CASSSYPGQGNTGELFF; cdr3_nt: TGTGCCAGCAGTTCATATCCGGGACAGGGCAACACCGGGGAGCTGTTTTTT; clone_size: many; v_call: TRBV6-6; d_call: TRBD1; j_call: TRBJ2-2
cdr3_aa: CASSGVHSPLHF; cdr3_nt: TGTGCCAGCAGCGGAGTCCATTCACCCCTCCACTTT; clone_size: many; v_call: TRBV5-4; d_call: NA; j_call: TRBJ1-6
cdr3_aa: CASKRGEDTDTQYF; cdr3_nt: TGTGCCAGCAAAAGGGGGGAGGACACAGATACGCAGTATTTT; clone_size: few; v_call: TRBV6-1; d_call: NA; j_call: TRBJ2-3
cdr3_aa: CSASQQDHFNSPLHF; cdr3_nt: TGCAGTGCTAGTCAACAAGACCACTTTAATTCACCCCTCCACTTT; clone_size: NA; v_call: TRBV20-1; d_call: NA; j_call: TRBJ1-6
cdr3_aa: CSFEERQRNEQFF; cdr3_nt: TGTAGCTTTGAAGAGAGGCAGAGGAATGAGCAGTTCTTC; clone_size: NA; v_call: TRBV29-1; d_call: NA; j_call: TRBJ2-1
cdr3_aa: CASSLPAASSYNEQFF; cdr3_nt: TGCGCCAGCAGCTTGCCCGCGGCGAGCTCTTACAATGAGCAGTTCTTC; clone_size: NA; v_call: TRBV4-1; d_call: NA; j_call: TRBJ2-1
cdr3_aa: CSAEDTLGTEAFF; cdr3_nt: TGCAGTGCTGAGGATACATTGGGCACTGAAGCTTTCTTT; clone_size: many; v_call: TRBV20-1; d_call: NA; j_call: TRBJ1-1
cdr3_aa: CASSQEQSHSTGDLFF; cdr3_nt: TGTGCCAGCAGCCAAGAGCAGTCACATTCCACCGGGGATCTGTTTTTT; clone_size: NA; v_call: TRBV4-3; d_call: NA; j_call: TRBJ2-2
cdr3_aa: CSARIIQAGYEQYF; cdr3_nt: TGCAGTGCTAGAATTATACAGGCGGGTTACGAGCAGTACTTC; clone_size: NA; v_call: TRBV20-1; d_call: NA; j_call: TRBJ2-7
cdr3_aa: CASSLSTMPAYNEQFF; cdr3_nt: TGCGCCAGCAGCCTCTCTACCATGCCGGCCTACAATGAGCAGTTCTTC; clone_size: NA; v_call: TRBV4-1; d_call: NA; j_call: TRBJ2-1
cdr3_aa: CASSREEEYGYTF; cdr3_nt: TGTGCCAGCAGCAGGGAGGAGGAGTATGGCTACACCTTC; clone_size: once; v_call: TRBV5-5; d_call: NA; j_call: TRBJ1-2
cdr3_aa: CSASSVGRPKTEHYF; cdr3_nt: TGCAGTGCATCGTCGGTGGGGAGACCCAAAACCGAGCACTACTTC; clone_size: NA; v_call: TRBV20-1; d_call: NA; j_call: TRBJ2-7